Listed here are 10 T cell receptor beta chains from one sample, sequenced in a study of T cells after posttransplantation cyclophosphamide. Assay used: immunoSEQ multiplex PCR; TCRdb lists only in-frame clones, some missing. Sampling found tens of thousands of clones, none seen once. A marrow graft followed busulfan-fludarabine conditioning, with cyclophosphamide on days +3 and +4. The material sequenced was PBMCs, taken after allogeneic stem cell transplant with posttransplant cyclophosphamide. Source of these receptors: a male patient in his late teens or twenties who received an allogeneic stem cell transplant from a related donor, was CMV-positive, and had no GVHD. Among the T cells, some may be from the graft donor.

This clone came up many times. The rearrangement links TRBV5-1 to TRBJ2-1; a weak D match, TRBD2 (6 bases). Germline V lookup: CDR1 SGHRS, CDR2 YFSETQ. This CDR3 region has 14 residues. Trimming removed 4 bases at V and 5 bases at J, with 13 bases between. Here the CDR3 DNA reads TGCGCCAGCAGCGCCAAGACTAGTAACAATGAGCAGTTCTTC. Residues: CASSAKTSNNEQFF.

This clone showed up many times. The chain recombines TRBV18 with TRBJ2-3; D may be TRBD1 (6 bases). Germline values: CDR1 KGHSH, CDR2 LQKENI. The length of the CDR3 is 15 residues. V lost 2 bases to trimming and J lost 0 bases, with 9 bases between them. The CDR3 sequence is CASSPNRESTDTQYF. The CDR3 DNA reads as TGTGCCAGCTCACCAAACAGGGAGAGCACAGATACGCAGTATTTT.

This clone was detected ten times or more. V and J are TRBV27 and TRBJ2-3; 7 positions match TRBD2. The V gene end was trimmed by 1 base and the J gene end by 4 bases; junction bases not matched to a gene: 14. CDR1 and CDR2 (germline): MNHEY, SMNVEV (reference sequence). CDR3 length: 18 amino acids. CDR3 loop: CASSLYPPSGAQPDTQYF. Here the CDR3 DNA reads TGTGCCAGCAGTTTATATCCCCCTAGCGGAGCCCAGCCAGATACGCAGTATTTT.

The table lists this clone with a few counts. The chain recombines TRBV6-5 with TRBJ2-5; TRBD1 matches at 8 bases. The germline CDR1 and CDR2 sequences are MNHEY and SVGAGI. This CDR3 has 12 residues. Trimming removed 7 bases from V and 5 bases from J; junction bases left unmatched: 3. CDR3 in amino acids: CASIYRGETQYF. The CDR3 DNA is TGTGCCAGCATCTACAGGGGGGAGACCCAGTACTTC.

This clone was seen repeatedly, ten times or more. V gene TRBV7-9 combines with J gene TRBJ2-1, with a possible D match to TRBD1 (6 bases). This CDR3 contains 16 residues. Trimming left V 5 bases short and J 0 bases short, with 14 bases between. In germline, CDR1 is SEHNR, CDR2 FQNEAQ (reference sequence). In nucleotides, the CDR3 is TGTGCCAGCAGCCAAACAGGGCCCGGCTCCTACAATGAGCAGTTCTTC. As protein: CASSQTGPGSYNEQFF.

The sample holds many counts of this clone. V gene TRBV7-2 combines with J gene TRBJ2-7; D ambiguous. In germline, CDR1 is SGHTA, CDR2 FQGNSA. The CDR3 loop spans 14 amino acids. V shed 1 base and J shed 2 bases, with 9 bases lying between them. CDR3 bases: TGTGCCAGCAGCTTAGGTGGAACAGCCTACGAGCAGTACTTC. It specifies CASSLGGTAYEQYF.

This clone was detected ten times or more. This chain links TRBV29-1 with TRBJ2-1; 7 bases match TRBD1. The junction had 4 bases not matched to a gene; V was cut back by 5 bases and J by 3 bases. In germline, CDR1 is SQVTM, CDR2 ANQGSEA. The length of the CDR3 is 13 residues. The CDR3 bases are TGCAGCGTTACAACAGGGGACTACAATGAGCAGTTCTTC. Amino acids: CSVTTGDYNEQFF.

This clone was picked up a small number of times. V is TRBV5-1 and J is TRBJ2-5; 8 nucleotides line up with TRBD1. V trimming: 4 bases; J trimming: 2 bases; junction bases outside the gene matches: 4. The germline V gene encodes CDR1 SGHRS and CDR2 YFSETQ. CDR3 size: 14 residues. Here the CDR3 DNA reads TGCGCCAGCAGCCGACAGGGGCAGCAAGAGACCCAGTACTTC. Encoded protein: CASSRQGQQETQYF.

This clone has at least ten counts. V gene TRBV19 combines with J gene TRBJ1-4, with TRBD1 matching 7 bases. Germline CDR1 is LNHDA and CDR2 is SQIVND (reference sequence). V shed 3 bases, J shed 7 bases, and the junction held 8 bases outside the gene matches. The CDR3 extends over 15 amino acids. In DNA form, the CDR3 reads TGTGCCAGTAGTATGACAGGGTCGGTAGGTGAAAAACTGTTTTTT. It translates to CASSMTGSVGEKLFF.

This clone was seen at least ten times. The chain is built from TRBV6-1 and TRBJ2-2; D remains unclear. Trimming took 5 bases from V and 1 from J, leaving 8 bases between them. CDR1 and CDR2 from the germline V gene are MNHNS and SASEGT. The CDR3 contains 14 residues. The CDR3 loop is CASSHEVNTGELFF. The CDR3, as DNA: TGTGCCAGCAGTCATGAGGTGAACACCGGGGAGCTGTTTTTT.